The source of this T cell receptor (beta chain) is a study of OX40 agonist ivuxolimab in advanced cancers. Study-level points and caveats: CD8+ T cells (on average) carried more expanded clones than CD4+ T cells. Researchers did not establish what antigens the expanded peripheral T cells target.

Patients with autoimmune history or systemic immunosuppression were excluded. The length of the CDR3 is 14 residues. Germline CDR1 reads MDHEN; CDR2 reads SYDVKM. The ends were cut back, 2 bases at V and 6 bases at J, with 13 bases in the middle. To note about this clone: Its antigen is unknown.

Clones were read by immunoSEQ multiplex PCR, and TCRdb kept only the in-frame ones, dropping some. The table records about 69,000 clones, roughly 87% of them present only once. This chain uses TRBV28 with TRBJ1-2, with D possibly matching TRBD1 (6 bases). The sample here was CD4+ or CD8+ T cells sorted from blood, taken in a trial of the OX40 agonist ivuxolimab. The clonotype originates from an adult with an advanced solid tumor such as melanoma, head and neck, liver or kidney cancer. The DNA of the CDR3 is TGTGCCAGCAGTTTAAGGGGGACAAGGAATGGCTACACCTTC. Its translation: CASSLRGTRNGYTF.